This is a list of T cell receptor beta chains from one sample in a study of early T cells in non-severe SARS-CoV-2 infection. TCRdb re-analysed the 5' RACE reads in MiXCR, keeping a single row per CDR3 protein. The repertoire has more than 50,000 distinct CDR3 sequences, over 10% of them found once; the top ten carry roughly 8.8%. This sample comprised whole blood, obtained at baseline. These receptors came from an adult who was a healthcare worker with PCR-confirmed SARS-CoV-2 infection or an uninfected control (not recorded which). Each CDR3 is given without its conserved first and last residue. The order of the fields is V gene, J gene, CDR3 protein.

v_call: TRBV19
j_call: TRBJ2-1
cdr3_aa: ASSLSGRVSYNEQF

v_call: TRBV5-1
j_call: TRBJ2-6
cdr3_aa: ASSLGDRAPVLT

v_call: TRBV7-2
j_call: TRBJ2-1
cdr3_aa: ASSRTSGEQF

v_call: TRBV2
j_call: TRBJ2-1
cdr3_aa: ASSEVVQPGQF

v_call: TRBV7-3
j_call: TRBJ2-1
cdr3_aa: ASSPSPEGIGQAYNEQF

v_call: TRBV30
j_call: TRBJ2-3
cdr3_aa: AWSVLGAGTDTQY

v_call: TRBV20-1
j_call: TRBJ2-3
cdr3_aa: SASVTSGTDTQY

v_call: TRBV7-9
j_call: TRBJ1-6
cdr3_aa: ASSLEGGRLH

v_call: TRBV12-3/TRBV12-4
j_call: TRBJ2-1
cdr3_aa: ASSHPWREQF

v_call: TRBV4-2
j_call: TRBJ2-2
cdr3_aa: ASSQDGAGANTGELF

v_call: TRBV5-1
j_call: TRBJ2-1
cdr3_aa: ASSSKDTSYNEQF

v_call: TRBV7-2
j_call: TRBJ1-4
cdr3_aa: ASSPRDRGSHEKLF

v_call: TRBV6-2/TRBV6-3
j_call: TRBJ2-7
cdr3_aa: ASSWQGIPY

v_call: TRBV5-1
j_call: TRBJ1-2
cdr3_aa: ASSWDSTSSIDGYT

v_call: TRBV6-1
j_call: TRBJ1-1
cdr3_aa: ASSARTAEAF

v_call: TRBV5-1
j_call: TRBJ1-6
cdr3_aa: ASSSRDRGQENSPLH

v_call: TRBV13
j_call: TRBJ1-2
cdr3_aa: ASSSYDRGGYT

v_call: TRBV12-3/TRBV12-4
j_call: TRBJ2-3
cdr3_aa: ASSPGLPGTDTQY

v_call: TRBV7-9
j_call: TRBJ1-1
cdr3_aa: ASSLQGAVNTEAF

v_call: TRBV19
j_call: TRBJ2-1
cdr3_aa: ASRRTSGGYNEQF

v_call: TRBV7-9
j_call: TRBJ2-3
cdr3_aa: ASSSSSGGSEKGTDTQY

v_call: TRBV7-3
j_call: TRBJ2-3
cdr3_aa: ASSTRTGFSTDTQY

v_call: TRBV19
j_call: TRBJ2-6
cdr3_aa: ASSIVSGNVLT

v_call: TRBV20-1
j_call: TRBJ2-5
cdr3_aa: SARDGRDSQETQY

v_call: TRBV6-2/TRBV6-3
j_call: TRBJ1-2
cdr3_aa: ASSSNRGAGGYT

v_call: TRBV5-1
j_call: TRBJ2-3
cdr3_aa: ASSAPSDTQY

v_call: TRBV7-9
j_call: TRBJ1-1
cdr3_aa: ASRPTDRSPWDTEAF

v_call: TRBV14
j_call: TRBJ2-1
cdr3_aa: ASNDQVNEQF

v_call: TRBV20-1
j_call: TRBJ2-2
cdr3_aa: SARVAGNTGELF

v_call: TRBV7-6
j_call: TRBJ2-1
cdr3_aa: ASSQGLAGTNEQF